What follows is one T cell receptor beta chain and its context. The antigen is undetermined. CDR3 length: 12 residues. In germline, CDR1 is MNHEY, CDR2 SVGAGI. V lost 9 bases and J lost 11, with 19 bases in between. The authors reverse transcribed 0.5 to 1 ug RNA with random hexamers. TCRdb processed the immunoSEQ multiplex PCR reads anew with MiXCR; each CDR3 protein has one entry. This table has 150,000 or so distinct CDR3 sequences, 95% appearing once. This record belongs to a study of CD8 T cells in Susac syndrome. Looking at the study overall: Eight or nine of the sequenced Susac syndrome patients were in remission, and five or six had active disease. Study-wide points: Repertoires of Susac syndrome CD4+ T cells lacked clonal expansion. The number of individuals included in the study's TCR sequencing and HLA analysis was acknowledged as relatively small.

The genes are TRBV6-5 and TRBJ1-1, with TRBD1 as a possible D gene (6 bases). The source is a human donor with Susac syndrome. The sample comprised CD4+ T cells from PBMCs. Here the CDR3 DNA reads TGTGCCAGTGGACAGCCCCCTGCGGAGGCTTTCTTT. Protein: CASGQPPAEAFF.